The clone carrying this T cell receptor (beta chain) has more than one count but fewer than ten. This record comes from a study of T cells after yellow fever vaccination. Germline V gene sequence: CDR1 DFQATT, CDR2 SNEGSKA (reference sequence). Between the trimmed V and J ends, which lost 4 bases and 3 bases, there was a span of 11 bases. This CDR3 is 13 amino acids long. TCRdb used MiXCR to reprocess the 5' RACE reads, holding one entry per CDR3 protein. The sample contains over 300,000 distinct CDR3 sequences, over 3.5% of which appear only once. The TCR comes from a man aged 18 to 35 who received the YFV17D yellow fever vaccine. The input for sequencing was PBMCs, taken 5 days after the yellow fever booster vaccination. V usage is TRBV20-1 and J usage is TRBJ2-3; either TRBD1 or TRBD2 may supply D (5 bases each). CDR3 sequence: CSAKLGRTDTQYF. CDR3 in DNA: TGCAGTGCTAAGCTGGGACGGACAGATACGCAGTATTTT.